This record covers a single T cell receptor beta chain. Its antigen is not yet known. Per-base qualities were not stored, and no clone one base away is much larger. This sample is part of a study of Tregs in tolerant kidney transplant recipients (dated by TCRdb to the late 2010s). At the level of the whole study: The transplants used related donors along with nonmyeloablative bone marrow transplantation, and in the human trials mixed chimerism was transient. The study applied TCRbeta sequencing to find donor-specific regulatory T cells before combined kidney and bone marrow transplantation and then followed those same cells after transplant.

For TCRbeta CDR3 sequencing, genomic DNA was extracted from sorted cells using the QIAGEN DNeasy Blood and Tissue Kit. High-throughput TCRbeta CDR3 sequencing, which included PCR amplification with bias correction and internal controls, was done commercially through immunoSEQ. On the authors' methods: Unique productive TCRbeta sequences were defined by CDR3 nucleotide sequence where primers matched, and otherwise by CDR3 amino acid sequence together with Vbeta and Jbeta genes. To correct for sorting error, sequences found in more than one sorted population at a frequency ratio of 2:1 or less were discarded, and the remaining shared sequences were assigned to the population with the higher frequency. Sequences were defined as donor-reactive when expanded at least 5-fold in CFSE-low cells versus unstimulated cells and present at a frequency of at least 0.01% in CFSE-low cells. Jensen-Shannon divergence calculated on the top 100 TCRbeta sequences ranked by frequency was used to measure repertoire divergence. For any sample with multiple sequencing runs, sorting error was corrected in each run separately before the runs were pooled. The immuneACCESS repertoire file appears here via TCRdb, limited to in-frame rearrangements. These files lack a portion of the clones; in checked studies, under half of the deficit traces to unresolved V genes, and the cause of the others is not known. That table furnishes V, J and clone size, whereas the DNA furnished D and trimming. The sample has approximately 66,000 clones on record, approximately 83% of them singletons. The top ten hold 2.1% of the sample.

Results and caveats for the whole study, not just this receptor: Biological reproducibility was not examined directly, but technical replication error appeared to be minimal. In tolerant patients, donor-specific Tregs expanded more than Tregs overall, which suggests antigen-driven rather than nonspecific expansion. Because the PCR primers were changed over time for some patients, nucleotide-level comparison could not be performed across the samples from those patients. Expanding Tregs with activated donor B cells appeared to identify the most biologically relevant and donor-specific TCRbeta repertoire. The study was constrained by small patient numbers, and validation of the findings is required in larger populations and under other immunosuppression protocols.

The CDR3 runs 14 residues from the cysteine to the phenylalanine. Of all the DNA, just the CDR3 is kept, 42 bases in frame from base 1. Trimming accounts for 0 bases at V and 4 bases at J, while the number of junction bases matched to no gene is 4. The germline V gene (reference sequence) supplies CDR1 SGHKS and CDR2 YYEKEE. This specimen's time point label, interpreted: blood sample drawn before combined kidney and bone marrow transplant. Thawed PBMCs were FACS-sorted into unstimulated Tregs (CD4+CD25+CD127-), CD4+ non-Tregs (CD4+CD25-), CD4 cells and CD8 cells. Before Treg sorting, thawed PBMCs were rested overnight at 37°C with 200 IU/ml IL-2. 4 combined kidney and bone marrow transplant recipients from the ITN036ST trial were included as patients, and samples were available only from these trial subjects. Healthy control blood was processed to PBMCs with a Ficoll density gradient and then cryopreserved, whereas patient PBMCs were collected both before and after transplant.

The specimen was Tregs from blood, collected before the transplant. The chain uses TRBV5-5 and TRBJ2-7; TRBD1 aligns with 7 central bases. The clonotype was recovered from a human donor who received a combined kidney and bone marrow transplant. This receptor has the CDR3 CASSLVSGGYEQYF. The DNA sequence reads TGTGCCAGCAGCTTGGTGTCAGGGGGATACGAGCAGTACTTC.